This T cell receptor beta chain comes out of a study of Ad26.COV2.S vaccination and SARS-CoV-2 variants. Study-level background: Donor got 5x10^10 or 1x10^11 viral particles of Ad26.COV2.S. Study-wide results and caveats: Reportedly, after vaccination the spike-specific CD8+ and CD4+ T cell responses displayed substantial breadth.

Noted treatment: some 20 received Ad26.COV2.S at low or high dose, single or two shots; 5 received placebo; per-sample allocation not given. Day 63 after the first injection of vaccine or placebo was the sampling time. Spike of the Wuhan-strain SARS-CoV-2 was expressed by an Ad26 vector, which formed the vaccine. On this clone: Its antigen is not known.

Assay: immunoSEQ multiplex PCR; the TCRdb copy retains only in-frame clones and omits some. The data contain some 450,000 clones, roughly 91% of them singletons. V shed 1 base and J 7 bases; nucleotides not matched to a gene: 10. The CDR3 length is 16 residues. Germline CDR1 is LNHDA and CDR2 is SQIVND (reference sequence). This receptor was identified in a person between 18 and 59 years old who received the Ad26.COV2.S COVID-19 vaccine or a placebo. The sequencing used peripheral blood, collected in a trial of Ad26.COV2.S vaccine versus placebo. The chain employs TRBV19 and TRBJ2-1; 7 bases are shared with TRBD1. DNA of the CDR3: TGTGCCAGTAGTATAGGAGGACAGGACCTAGGGAATGAGCAGTTCTTC. This codes for CASSIGGQDLGNEQFF. Full variable domain (rest looked up from reference TRBV19 and TRBJ2-1): DGGITQSPKYLFRKEGQNVTLSCEQNLNHDAMYWYRQDPGQGLRLIYYSQIVNDFQKGDIAEGYSVSREKKESFPLTVTSAQKNPTAFYLCASSIGGQDLGNEQFFGPGTRLTVL.